This passage covers 27 T cell receptor beta chains from one sample sequenced in a study of cytomegalovirus exposure and HLA in healthy donors. The PCR contained 60 Vbeta and 13 Jbeta primers. Some clones are missing from TCRdb's copy, which holds only in-frame ones; the method was immunoSEQ multiplex PCR. This sample's clone table lists 60,000 to 75,000 clones. What was sequenced was PBMCs. The receptors were gathered from a female donor in good health and CMV-seropositive.

The rearrangement joins TRBV20-1 to TRBJ1-2; 8 bases agree with TRBD1. With V trimmed by 7 bases and J by 6 bases, 4 bases remained unmatched. The CDR3 spans 11 residues. Per germline, CDR1 DFQATT and CDR2 SNEGSKA (reference sequence). CDR3 sequence reads: CSVRGRHGYTF. DNA of the CDR3: TGCAGTGTCAGGGGGCGCCATGGCTACACCTTC.

The chain couples TRBV19 to TRBJ2-7, with 7 bases lining up with TRBD1. CDR3 length equals 15 residues. Unmatched junction bases numbered 9, after V lost 3 bases and J lost 4 bases. CDR1 and CDR2 from the germline V gene are LNHDA and SQIVND (reference sequence). CDR3 DNA: TGTGCCAGTAGTATCCGGACAGGTACGCCTTACGAGCAGTACTTC. Translation gives CASSIRTGTPYEQYF.

V usage is TRBV27 and J usage is TRBJ2-7; 9 bases are shared with TRBD1. The CDR3 consists of 15 residues. V was pared by 4 bases and J by 3 bases, with 7 bases of the junction left unmatched. Germline CDR1 MNHEY, CDR2 SMNVEV (reference sequence). CDR3 in amino acids: CASSSGQGSYYEQYF. As DNA, the CDR3 is TGTGCCAGCAGTTCTGGACAGGGGTCCTACTACGAGCAGTACTTC.

The chain uses TRBV6-5 and TRBJ2-7, with D perhaps matching TRBD2 (5 bases). The V gene lost 6 bases and the J gene lost 6 bases, with 18 bases spanning the gap. This CDR3 has 14 amino acids. Looked up from germline, CDR1 is MNHEY and CDR2 is SVGAGI. CDR3 region: CASRYKARGGEQYF. CDR3 sequence (DNA): TGTGCCAGCAGATATAAGGCACGGGGTGGCGAGCAGTACTTC.

V is TRBV6-5 and J is TRBJ2-7; unclear D gene. Trimming left V 0 bases short and J 3 bases short, with 6 bases between. Germline loops: CDR1 MNHEY, CDR2 SVGAGI. This CDR3 contains 13 residues. CDR3 nucleotides: TGTGCCAGCAGTTACTCGCGAGACTACGAGCAGTACTTC. Protein product: CASSYSRDYEQYF.

The chain combines TRBV18 with TRBJ1-4; D is unclear. In germline, CDR1 is KGHSH, CDR2 LQKENI. The CDR3 spans 14 residues. Trimming cost V 1 base and J 3 bases, with 6 bases left between them. Here the CDR3 reads CASSPQSANEKLFF. DNA for the CDR3: TGTGCCAGCTCACCACAGTCGGCTAATGAAAAACTGTTTTTT.

The rearrangement joins TRBV5-4 to TRBJ1-4; 9 nucleotides line up with TRBD1. Germline V gene lookup returns CDR1 SGHNT and CDR2 YYREEE (reference sequence). The CDR3 length is 16 residues. V was pared by 3 bases and J by 8 bases, with 11 bases of the junction left unmatched. The CDR3 spells CASSSGQGAGKEKLFF. Written as DNA, the CDR3 is TGTGCCAGCAGCTCGGGACAGGGCGCGGGGAAAGAAAAACTGTTTTTT. The full variable domain, with the rest looked up from reference TRBV5-4 and TRBJ1-4, is ETGVTQSPTHLIKTRGQQVTLRCSSQSGHNTVSWYQQALGQGPQFIFQYYREEENGRGNFPPRFSGLQFPNYSSELNVNALELDDSALYLCASSSGQGAGKEKLFFGSGTQLSVL.

In DNA, the CDR3 is TGTGCCAGCTCACCCTACACCCAGGGGGCGCGAGCTGAAGCTTTCTTT. Translating it yields CASSPYTQGARAEAFF. J is TRBJ1-1 and V is TRBV18; TRBD1 agrees at 8 bases. From germline, CDR1 is KGHSH and CDR2 LQKENI. J was trimmed by 6 bases and V by 3 bases; bases with no gene match: 12. The CDR3 loop spans 16 amino acids.

The genes are TRBV28 and TRBJ1-4, with D perhaps matching TRBD1 (6 bases). The CDR3 has 14 residues. V was shortened by 6 bases and J by 2 bases, with 10 bases between the two germline ends. Germline CDR1 reads MDHEN; CDR2 reads SYDVKM. This CDR3 reads CASSTQGTNEKLFF. The CDR3 DNA follows: TGTGCCAGCAGCACGCAGGGGACTAATGAAAAACTGTTTTTT.

The chain recombines TRBV6-5 with TRBJ1-4, with a weak D call TRBD1 (5 bases). V shed 2 bases and J shed 5 bases, with 12 bases lying between them. CDR3 length: 15 residues. Germline V lookup: CDR1 MNHEY, CDR2 SVGAGI. CDR3 in DNA: TGTGCCAGCAGTTACGGGGCCGGGCGCAATGAAAAACTGTTTTTT. Its protein is CASSYGAGRNEKLFF.

The chain couples TRBV28 to TRBJ1-6, with a tentative D call TRBD1 (6 bases). From germline, CDR1 is MDHEN and CDR2 SYDVKM. V lost 5 bases to trimming and J lost 6 bases, with 8 bases between them. This CDR3 comprises 13 residues. CDR3 protein: CASSTGINSPLHF. The CDR3 DNA follows: TGTGCCAGCAGTACAGGGATTAATTCACCCCTCCACTTT.

The chain employs TRBV15 and TRBJ1-1; 8 positions match TRBD1. CDR1 is LNHNV, CDR2 YYDKDF, per germline (reference sequence). There are 14 residues in the CDR3. With 3 bases clipped from V and 5 bases from J, the junction kept 5 bases outside the gene matches. DNA of the CDR3: TGTGCCACCAGCAGCAGGGGGCGTGGGACTGAAGCTTTCTTT. It is translated as CATSSRGRGTEAFF.

The J gene is TRBJ1-5, the V gene TRBV7-2; the D gene is possibly TRBD1 (5 bases). V dropped 5 bases and J dropped 1 base, with 15 bases sitting between them. The germline gives CDR1 SGHTA, CDR2 FQGNSA. The CDR3 spans 16 residues. The CDR3 here is CASSPSTGFSNQPQHF. Here the CDR3 DNA reads TGTGCCAGCAGCCCAAGTACAGGATTCAGCAATCAGCCCCAGCATTTT.

The V call is TRBV5-5, the J call TRBJ2-5; D might be TRBD1 (6 bases). This CDR3 has 14 amino acids. Per germline, CDR1 SGHKS and CDR2 YYEKEE (reference sequence). Trimming shortened V by 2 bases and J by 3 bases, and 11 bases separated the two germline ends. The CDR3 region has the DNA TGTGCCAGCAGCTTCTTACAGGGCGAAGAGACCCAGTACTTC. It is translated as CASSFLQGEETQYF.

The chain couples TRBV5-6 to TRBJ2-3; D is perhaps TRBD2 (5 bases). The CDR3 is 16 residues long. Germline lookup yields CDR1 SGHDT and CDR2 YYEEEE. Deletions cut 0 bases from V and 3 bases from J, with 14 bases between. The CDR3 protein is CASSLAFGVRTDTQYF. CDR3 in DNA: TGTGCCAGCAGCTTGGCCTTCGGGGTTCGAACAGATACGCAGTATTTT.

The rearrangement uses TRBV19 and TRBJ2-4; the D gene is possibly TRBD1 (6 bases). The CDR3 extends over 16 amino acids. Germline CDR1 reads LNHDA; CDR2 reads SQIVND (reference sequence). V was cut by 4 bases and J by 3 bases, with 16 bases left in between. CDR3 loop: CASSKPGTPSKNIQYF. The DNA of the CDR3 is TGTGCCAGTAGTAAACCTGGGACACCTAGCAAAAACATTCAGTACTTC.

The chain combines TRBV9 with TRBJ2-3; 7 bases are a match to TRBD2. CDR1 and CDR2 (germline): SGDLS, YYNGEE. The trim removed 3 bases at V and 5 bases at J, leaving 15 bases unmatched. The CDR3 has 17 residues. Here the CDR3 DNA reads TGTGCCAGCAGCGCATCACCTTCAGGACTAGTCGTAGATACGCAGTATTTT. Its translation is CASSASPSGLVVDTQYF.

The rearrangement uses TRBV19 and TRBJ2-3, with TRBD1 as a possible D gene (5 bases). This CDR3 is 15 amino acids long. CDR1 and CDR2 (germline): LNHDA, SQIVND (reference sequence). The ends were cut back, 4 bases at V and 0 bases at J, with 11 bases in the middle. In DNA form, the CDR3 reads TGTGCCAGTAGTAGTTTCAGGGCCAGCACAGATACGCAGTATTTT. Translating gives CASSSFRASTDTQYF.

The chain carries TRBV18 and TRBJ1-1, with 11 bases lining up with TRBD1. Germline CDR1 and CDR2: KGHSH and LQKENI. With V trimmed by 4 bases and J by 5 bases, 6 bases remained unmatched. The CDR3 is 15 amino acids. The CDR3 reads CASSRGTGGRTEAFF. For the CDR3, the DNA is TGTGCCAGCTCACGAGGGACAGGGGGTCGGACTGAAGCTTTCTTT.

The J gene is TRBJ1-5, the V gene TRBV18, with unresolved D. Trimming pared 5 bases from V and 3 bases from J, leaving 8 bases between. There are 13 residues in the CDR3. Germline V CDR1 and CDR2: KGHSH, LQKENI. DNA for the CDR3: TGTGCCAGCTCATTTCAGGACAATCAGCCCCAGCATTTT. Residues: CASSFQDNQPQHF.

J is TRBJ2-1 and V is TRBV5-6, with 9 bases matching TRBD2. The CDR3 covers 13 residues. With 4 bases clipped from V and 8 bases from J, the junction kept 4 bases outside the gene matches. CDR1 and CDR2 (germline): SGHDT, YYEEEE. For the CDR3, the DNA is TGTGCCAGCAGCCTTAGCGGGAGCGATGAGCAGTTCTTC. Protein: CASSLSGSDEQFF. Supplemented by reference TRBV5-6 and TRBJ2-1, the full variable domain reads DAGVTQSPTHLIKTRGQQVTLRCSPKSGHDTVSWYQQALGQGPQFIFQYYEEEERQRGNFPDRFSGHQFPNYSSELNVNALLLGDSALYLCASSLSGSDEQFFGPGTRLTVL.

The J gene is TRBJ1-6, the V gene TRBV7-3; D might be TRBD1 (5 bases). V lost 6 bases and J lost 10, with 13 bases in between. Looked up from germline, CDR1 is SGHTA and CDR2 is FQGTGA. CDR3 length: 13 residues. CDR3 region: CASRQQETSPLHF. The CDR3 nucleotides read TGTGCCAGCAGACAACAGGAGACCTCACCCCTCCACTTT.

The chain links TRBV4-1 to TRBJ1-2; D ambiguous. Trimming removed 1 base from V and 8 bases from J, with 14 bases in between. This CDR3 has 14 amino acids. The germline V gene encodes CDR1 MGHRA and CDR2 YSYEKL. DNA for the CDR3: TGCGCCAGCAGCCAAGTATCCGGGTTCGAGGGCTACACCTTC. As protein: CASSQVSGFEGYTF.

The chain uses TRBV27 and TRBJ1-5; 10 bases map to TRBD1. V lost 5 bases and J lost 2; bases outside the gene matches: 6. From germline, CDR1 is MNHEY and CDR2 SMNVEV (reference sequence). The CDR3 runs to 16 residues. The CDR3 DNA follows: TGTGCCAGCAGTCCAGGACAGGGGGTAGGCAATCAGCCCCAGCATTTT. This encodes CASSPGQGVGNQPQHF.

CDR3 bases: TGTGCCAGCAGCTTTCAGCGGGAGCAGACCCAGTACTTC. It codes for CASSFQREQTQYF. The V gene is TRBV7-2, the J gene TRBJ2-5; 8 nucleotides agree with TRBD2. The germline V gene encodes CDR1 SGHTA and CDR2 FQGNSA. Trimming cost V 3 bases and J 6 bases; bases outside gene matches: 3. CDR3 length: 13 residues.

This chain joins TRBV28 and TRBJ2-2, with 10 bases matching TRBD1. The V and J ends lost 5 bases and 5 bases, in that order; junction bases with no gene match: 14. Germline V gene lookup returns CDR1 MDHEN and CDR2 SYDVKM. This CDR3 spans 18 amino acids. The CDR3 here is CASSLFPGTGVITGELFF. The CDR3 nucleotides are TGTGCCAGCAGTCTCTTTCCCGGGACAGGGGTTATAACCGGGGAGCTGTTTTTT.

The V and J genes are TRBV6-5 and TRBJ2-7, with 7 bases lining up with TRBD1. The V gene end was trimmed by 4 bases and the J gene end by 2 bases; junction bases not matched to a gene: 8. The CDR3 has 15 amino acids. The germline gives CDR1 MNHEY, CDR2 SVGAGI. CDR3 sequence (DNA): TGTGCCAGCAGTTTTGACAGGGAACTTCCCTACGAGCAGTACTTC. This translates into CASSFDRELPYEQYF.